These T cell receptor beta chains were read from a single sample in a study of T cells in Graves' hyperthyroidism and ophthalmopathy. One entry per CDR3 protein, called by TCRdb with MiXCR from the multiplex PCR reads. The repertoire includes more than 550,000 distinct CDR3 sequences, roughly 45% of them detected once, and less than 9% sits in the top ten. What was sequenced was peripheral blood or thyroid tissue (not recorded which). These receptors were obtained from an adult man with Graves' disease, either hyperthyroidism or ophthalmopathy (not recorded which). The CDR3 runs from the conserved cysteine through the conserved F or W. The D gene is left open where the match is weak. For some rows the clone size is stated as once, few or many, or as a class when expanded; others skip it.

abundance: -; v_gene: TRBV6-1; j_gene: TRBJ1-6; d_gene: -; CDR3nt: TGTGCCAGCAGTGAGGGGCAGGCCCTCCGCGGTAATTCACCCCTCCACTTT; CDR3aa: CASSEGQALRGNSPLHF
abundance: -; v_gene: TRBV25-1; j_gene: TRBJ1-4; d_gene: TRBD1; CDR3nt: TGTGCCAGCTCACCGACCGAGACAGGGGAGACTAATGAAAAACTGTTTTTT; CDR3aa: CASSPTETGETNEKLFF
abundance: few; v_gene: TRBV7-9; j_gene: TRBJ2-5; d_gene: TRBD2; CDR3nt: TGTGCCAGCAGCCAAGGGAGGGGACGGTTAGAGACCCAGTACTTC; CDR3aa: CASSQGRGRLETQYF
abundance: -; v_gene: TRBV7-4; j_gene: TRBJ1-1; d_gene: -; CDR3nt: TGTGCCAGCAGCTTTTGGACAGCCTATAGGGTATCTGAAGCTTTCTTT; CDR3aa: CASSFWTAYRVSEAFF
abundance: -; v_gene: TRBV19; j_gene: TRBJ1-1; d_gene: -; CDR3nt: TGTGCCAGTAAAACACCAGGTCTTGGAACTGAAGCTTTCTTT; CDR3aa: CASKTPGLGTEAFF
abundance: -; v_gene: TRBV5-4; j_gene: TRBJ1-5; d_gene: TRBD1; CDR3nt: TGTGCCAGCAGCCGGGGGGGGGACAGGGGCAGGCAGCCCCAGCATTTT; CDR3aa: CASSRGGDRGRQPQHF
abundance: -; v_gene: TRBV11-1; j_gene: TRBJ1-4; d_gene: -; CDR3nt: TGTGCCAGCAGCTCCCAGGTGACAGCAGGCGAAAAACTGTTTTTT; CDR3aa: CASSSQVTAGEKLFF
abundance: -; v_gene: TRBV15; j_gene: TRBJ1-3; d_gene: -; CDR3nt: TGTGCCACCAGCAGCTTCAGGGTCTCTGGAAACACCATATATTTT; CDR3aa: CATSSFRVSGNTIYF
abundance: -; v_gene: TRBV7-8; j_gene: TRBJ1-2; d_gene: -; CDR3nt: TGTGCCAGCAGTTTATTGGGGGGGCAAGGCTATGGCTACACCTTC; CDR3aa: CASSLLGGQGYGYTF
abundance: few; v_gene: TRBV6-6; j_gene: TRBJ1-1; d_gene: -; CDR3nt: TGTGCCAGCATCGAGGATGTGAACACTGAAGCTTTCTTT; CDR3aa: CASIEDVNTEAFF
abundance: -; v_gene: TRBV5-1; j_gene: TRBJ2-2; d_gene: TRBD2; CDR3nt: TGCGCCAGCAGCCTCGCTAGCGGGAGAGGAGGCGGGGAGCTGTTTTTT; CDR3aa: CASSLASGRGGGELFF
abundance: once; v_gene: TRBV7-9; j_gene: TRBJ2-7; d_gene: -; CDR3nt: TGTGCCAGCAGCTTAGGATCCGGAATCTCCTACGAGCAGTACTTC; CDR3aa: CASSLGSGISYEQYF
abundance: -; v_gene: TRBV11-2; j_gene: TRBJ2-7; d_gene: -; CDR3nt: TGTGCCAACTCACCACCGACGAACTCCTACGAGCAGTACTTC; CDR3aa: CANSPPTNSYEQYF
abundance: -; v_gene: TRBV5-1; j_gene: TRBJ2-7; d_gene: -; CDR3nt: TGCGCCAGCAGCTCCGGGACGCTTTTCCGCGAGCAGTACTTC; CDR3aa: CASSSGTLFREQYF